Below are 5 T cell receptor beta chains sequenced from a single sample in a study of T cell changes during pregnancy in multiple sclerosis. Measured with immunoSEQ multiplex PCR; TCRdb has only the in-frame clones, and not every one. The table has around 130,000 clones, approximately 93% seen once. The sequences come from peripheral blood, collected before pregnancy. Source of these receptors: a female donor with multiple sclerosis, enrolled in a pregnancy study.

This rearrangement joins TRBV5-8 to TRBJ1-5, with 7 bases lining up with TRBD1. The CDR3 loop spans 15 amino acids. The ends lost 4 bases at V and 6 bases at J; junction bases unmatched: 10. Germline V gives CDR1 SGHTS, CDR2 YDEGEE. CDR3 protein: CASSHSDRVGQPQHF. CDR3 nucleotides: TGTGCCAGCAGCCACTCCGACAGGGTGGGTCAGCCCCAGCATTTT. The complete variable domain, with remaining parts taken from reference TRBV5-8 and TRBJ1-5, reads EAGVTQSPTHLIKTRGQQATLRCSPISGHTSVYWYQQALGLGLQFLLWYDEGEERNRGNFPPRFSGRQFPNYSSELNVNALELEDSALYLCASSHSDRVGQPQHFGDGTRLSIL.

The rearrangement links TRBV19 to TRBJ1-3; a possible D gene is TRBD1 (6 bases). The length of the CDR3 is 16 residues. Per the germline V gene, CDR1 is LNHDA and CDR2 is SQIVND (reference sequence). Trimming left V 1 base short and J 2 bases short, with 12 bases between. CDR3 DNA: TGTGCCAGTAGTATAGCCCCCGGGGGGCCTGGAAACACCATATATTTT. It translates to CASSIAPGGPGNTIYF. Full variable domain (rest looked up from reference TRBV19 and TRBJ1-3): DGGITQSPKYLFRKEGQNVTLSCEQNLNHDAMYWYRQDPGQGLRLIYYSQIVNDFQKGDIAEGYSVSREKKESFPLTVTSAQKNPTAFYLCASSIAPGGPGNTIYFGEGSWLTVV.

The CDR3 is CASSSTGLTEAFF. DNA for the CDR3: TGTGCCAGCTCATCAACAGGTCTCACTGAAGCTTTCTTT. This chain uses TRBV18 with TRBJ1-1; D may be TRBD1 (5 bases). The germline V gene has CDR1 KGHSH and CDR2 LQKENI. The CDR3 runs to 13 residues. V was pared by 5 bases and J by 4 bases, with 11 bases between. The full variable domain, completed using reference TRBV18 and TRBJ1-1, is NAGVMQNPRHLVRRRGQEARLRCSPMKGHSHVYWYRQLPEEGLKFMVYLQKENIIDESGMPKERFSAEFPKEGPSILRIQQVVRGDSAAYFCASSSTGLTEAFFGQGTRLTVV.

This sequence joins TRBV7-9 and TRBJ1-2; 7 positions agree with TRBD1. After removal of 1 base from V and 4 bases from J, the junction contained 3 bases not matched to a gene. Germline CDR1 and CDR2: SEHNR and FQNEAQ (reference sequence). CDR3 length equals 14 residues. In DNA form, the CDR3 reads TGTGCCAGCAGCTTAGAGGGACAGCCCTATGGCTACACCTTC. Amino acids: CASSLEGQPYGYTF.

As for this clone: Other DNA variants within this sample encode the same CDR3. CDR3 protein: CASSLLQGPNTEAFF. The CDR3 bases are TGCGCCAGCAGCTTATTACAGGGACCGAACACTGAAGCTTTCTTT. The chain uses TRBV5-1 and TRBJ1-1, with D possibly being TRBD1 (6 bases). Deletions cut 2 bases from V and 1 base from J, with 12 bases between. CDR1 and CDR2 (germline): SGHRS, YFSETQ. CDR3 length equals 15 residues.